These T cell receptor beta chains were read from a single sample in a study of blood T cell repertoires in COVID-19. Some clones are missing from TCRdb's copy, which holds only in-frame ones; the method was immunoSEQ multiplex PCR. In the table there are approximately 200,000 clones, 88% of which are singletons. Specimen: PBMCs or T cells enriched from blood (not recorded which). The receptors shown here come from a woman aged 30 to 39 who had been exposed to COVID-19. CDR3s include the opening cysteine and the closing phenylalanine or tryptophan. D genes are given only for firm matches. Size values are once, few and many counts, or a class for expanded clones, and some rows have none.

DNA: TGTGCCAGCAGCTCCCACAGGGCCAATGAGCAGTTCTTC
CDR3: CASSSHRANEQFF
J: TRBJ2-1
D: -
size: -
V: TRBV7-6

DNA: TGCAGCGTTGTGGACAGGATCTCCTACAATGAGCAGTTCTTC
CDR3: CSVVDRISYNEQFF
J: TRBJ2-1
D: TRBD1
size: -
V: TRBV29-1

DNA: TGTGCCAGCAGTTTTAGGCTAGCGGGTACCTTCGGCGACGAGCAGTACTTC
CDR3: CASSFRLAGTFGDEQYF
J: TRBJ2-7
D: TRBD2
size: -
V: TRBV28

DNA: TGTGCCAGCAGCTTGCGGGGGGCTTACGAGCAGTACTTC
CDR3: CASSLRGAYEQYF
J: TRBJ2-7
D: -
size: -
V: TRBV5-6

DNA: TGTGCCAGCTCACCACCCTCAGGGCCTGGCAATCAGCCCCAGCATTTT
CDR3: CASSPPSGPGNQPQHF
J: TRBJ1-5
D: -
size: -
V: TRBV18

DNA: TGTGCCAGCAGCCGACAGGGTCATCAAGAGACCCAGTACTTC
CDR3: CASSRQGHQETQYF
J: TRBJ2-5
D: TRBD1
size: -
V: TRBV25-1

DNA: TGTGCCAGCAGTTTTCAGCGTCCCTACGAGCAGTACTTC
CDR3: CASSFQRPYEQYF
J: TRBJ2-7
D: -
size: -
V: TRBV27

DNA: TGTGCCAGCAGCTTAGCTAGCGGGAGAAGGGCAGATACGCAGTATTTT
CDR3: CASSLASGRRADTQYF
J: TRBJ2-3
D: TRBD2
size: many
V: TRBV7-6

DNA: TGCGCCAGCAGCCAAGAGCGGGGTCCCTACAATGAGCAGTTCTTC
CDR3: CASSQERGPYNEQFF
J: TRBJ2-1
D: -
size: -
V: TRBV4-1

DNA: TGCGCCAGCAGCCAAGGACAGGGACCGAACACTGAAGCTTTCTTT
CDR3: CASSQGQGPNTEAFF
J: TRBJ1-1
D: TRBD1
size: once
V: TRBV5-1

DNA: TGTGCCAGCAGTCCACTCGCGACGGGGACTTTCTTT
CDR3: CASSPLATGTFF
J: TRBJ1-1
D: -
size: -
V: TRBV28

DNA: TGCAGTGCTAGAGTAGTCGGTGAAGCTTTCTTT
CDR3: CSARVVGEAFF
J: TRBJ1-1
D: -
size: -
V: TRBV20-1

DNA: TGTGCCAGCAGTGAAGGCAGGGGAGCCTACGAGCAGTACTTC
CDR3: CASSEGRGAYEQYF
J: TRBJ2-7
D: -
size: once
V: TRBV6-1

DNA: TGTGCCAGCAGCCATCGAATAGCGGGAGCTGAGACCGGGGAGCTGTTTTTT
CDR3: CASSHRIAGAETGELFF
J: TRBJ2-2
D: TRBD2
size: -
V: TRBV14

DNA: TGTGCCATCTCAGGGGAGGAGACCCAGTACTTC
CDR3: CAISGEETQYF
J: TRBJ2-5
D: -
size: -
V: TRBV2

DNA: TGTGCCAGCAGCTTCGGAGTAGCGGGAGGCCAAGAGACCCAGTACTTC
CDR3: CASSFGVAGGQETQYF
J: TRBJ2-5
D: TRBD2
size: -
V: TRBV5-6

DNA: TGTGCCAGCAGCGCCCCGAGCGGAGTGGTATCCTACGAGCAGTACTTC
CDR3: CASSAPSGVVSYEQYF
J: TRBJ2-7
D: -
size: -
V: TRBV7-8

DNA: TGTGCCAGCAGTACAGAGAACTATGGCTACACCTTC
CDR3: CASSTENYGYTF
J: TRBJ1-2
D: -
size: few
V: TRBV2

DNA: TGTGCCAGTAGTATCCCTGGCAGGACAATTGAAGCTTTCTTT
CDR3: CASSIPGRTIEAFF
J: TRBJ1-1
D: -
size: -
V: TRBV19

DNA: TGTGCCAGCAGCTCGCGGGAAGCGGGAGGGTACAATGAGCAGTTCTTC
CDR3: CASSSREAGGYNEQFF
J: TRBJ2-1
D: TRBD2
size: -
V: TRBV5-4

DNA: TGTGCCAGCTCACCAGTTAGCGGGACCACAGATACGCAGTATTTT
CDR3: CASSPVSGTTDTQYF
J: TRBJ2-3
D: TRBD2
size: -
V: TRBV18

DNA: TGTGCTCCATCCGGACTAGCGGGCGCGAACACCGGGGAGCTGTTTTTT
CDR3: CAPSGLAGANTGELFF
J: TRBJ2-2
D: TRBD2
size: -
V: TRBV7-9